One and the same sample provided the 3 T cell receptor beta chains below, sequenced in a study of T-cell reconstitution after alpha-beta-depleted transplantation in children. As it was prepared, the TCRbeta library received unique molecular identifiers. A single record per CDR3 protein comes from TCRdb applying MiXCR to the PCR reads. This table holds about 640,000 distinct CDR3 sequences, around 16% found once. This specimen consisted of PBMCs from the stem cell graft donor, obtained from the stem cell graft. The receptors originated from a human donor who donated a stem cell graft to a child with acute myeloid leukemia.

This clonotype was detected many times. The chain has TRBV27 and TRBJ1-1; 8 bases align to TRBD1. The germline V gene encodes CDR1 MNHEY and CDR2 SMNVEV (reference sequence). This CDR3 spans 16 amino acids. V shed 6 bases, J shed 6 bases, and the junction held 15 bases outside the gene matches. The CDR3 loop reads CASSQPGQVGVPEAFF. CDR3 sequence (DNA): TGTGCCAGCAGCCAACCGGGACAGGTAGGCGTCCCTGAAGCTTTCTTT.

The genes are TRBV29-1 and TRBJ2-3; D might be TRBD1 (7 bases). V was clipped by 3 bases and J by 6 bases, with 13 bases between them. The germline V gene has CDR1 SQVTM and CDR2 ANQGSEA. The CDR3 has 13 residues. The CDR3 DNA reads TGCAGCGTTGAGCAGGGGGGCCCGGATACGCAGTATTTT. Its protein is CSVEQGGPDTQYF.

The chain uses TRBV4-1 and TRBJ1-5; no definite D call. Germline CDR1 and CDR2: MGHRA and YSYEKL. The CDR3 is 13 residues long. V was shortened by 1 base and J by 4 bases, with 5 bases between the two germline ends. CDR3 nucleotide sequence: TGCGCCAGCAGCCAAGTTCTTAATCAGCCCCAGCATTTT. Protein sequence: CASSQVLNQPQHF.